The 21 T cell receptor beta chains given below trace back to one sample, sequenced in a study of identical twins. TCRdb called the 5' RACE reads again in MiXCR, with one record for every CDR3 protein. This table holds 520,000 or so distinct CDR3 sequences, 20% to 25% found once. The same specimen was also included in a second study, on T cells expressing NK-cell markers.

Sequenced sample: CD4+ T cells sorted from blood. The receptors come from a woman aged 18-30 years in good health.

This clonotype was recorded a few times. The chain links TRBV4-1 to TRBJ2-5, with D unclear. The CDR3 is 13 amino acids. Germline CDR1 MGHRA, CDR2 YSYEKL. With 4 bases removed from V and 4 bases from J, the gap between germline ends came to 10 bases. The CDR3 is CASSPQWSETQYF. DNA of the CDR3: TGCGCCAGCAGCCCCCAGTGGTCAGAGACCCAGTACTTC.

This clonotype was seen only a few times. The chain has TRBV20-1 and TRBJ2-7; D is perhaps TRBD2 (6 bases). Germline V gene lookup returns CDR1 DFQATT and CDR2 SNEGSKA (reference sequence). The V and J ends lost 6 bases and 5 bases respectively, with 17 bases between them. There are 13 residues in the CDR3. CDR3 region: CSAVPSAPDEQYF. The CDR3 DNA sequence: TGCAGTGCAGTTCCTAGCGCTCCGGACGAGCAGTACTTC.

This clonotype was picked up a small number of times. The chain carries TRBV7-9 and TRBJ2-7; D gene unclear. Trimming pared 0 bases from V and 6 bases from J, leaving 9 bases between. The CDR3 loop spans 13 amino acids. CDR1 is SEHNR, CDR2 FQNEAQ, per germline (reference sequence). The DNA of the CDR3 is TGTGCCAGCAGCTTAGCTCTTACCGCCGAGCAGTACTTC. Translating gives CASSLALTAEQYF.

The table lists this clonotype with a few counts. The J gene is TRBJ1-5, the V gene TRBV20-1; perhaps TRBD1 as D (5 bases). Per germline, CDR1 DFQATT and CDR2 SNEGSKA (reference sequence). Trimming pared 3 bases from V and 6 bases from J, leaving 9 bases between. The CDR3 covers 12 residues. Written as DNA, the CDR3 is TGCAGTGCTAGCAGGGTGGGTCAGCCCCAGCATTTT. Amino acid sequence: CSASRVGQPQHF.

There are a few counts of this clonotype. The CDR3, as DNA: TGCGCCAGCAGCTTAACCCGGGGCCAAGAGACCCAGTACTTC. This sequence encodes CASSLTRGQETQYF. This rearrangement joins TRBV5-1 to TRBJ2-5; tentatively, D is TRBD2 (5 bases). Trimming removed 2 bases from V and 1 base from J, with 9 bases in between. CDR1 SGHRS and CDR2 YFSETQ come from the germline V gene. The CDR3 is 14 residues long. The whole variable domain, remainder taken from reference TRBV5-1 and TRBJ2-5, is KAGVTQTPRYLIKTRGQQVTLSCSPISGHRSVSWYQQTPGQGLQFLFEYFSETQRNKGNFPGRFSGRQFSNSRSEMNVSTLELGDSALYLCASSLTRGQETQYFGPGTRLLVL.

The chain joins TRBV29-1 to TRBJ2-7; D might be TRBD1 (6 bases). Trimming pared 6 bases from V and 0 bases from J, leaving 12 bases between. Germline V gives CDR1 SQVTM, CDR2 ANQGSEA. The CDR3 totals 13 residues. The CDR3 is CSVGTLHSYEQYF. The DNA for the CDR3 is TGCAGCGTCGGGACACTTCACTCCTACGAGCAGTACTTC.

This chain uses TRBV7-6 with TRBJ2-7; 11 nucleotides line up with TRBD2. Germline V gene data show CDR1 as SGHVS and CDR2 as FNYEAQ. V shed 1 base, J shed 2 bases, and the junction held 7 bases outside the gene matches. This CDR3 is 17 amino acids long. Here the CDR3 reads CASSLGVAGGPTYEQYF. The CDR3 nucleotides are TGTGCCAGCAGCTTAGGGGTAGCGGGGGGGCCAACCTACGAGCAGTACTTC.

The rearrangement links TRBV7-8 to TRBJ2-7; tentative D call: TRBD2 (6 bases). Trimming removed 0 bases at V and 12 bases at J, with 18 bases between. Germline V gene data show CDR1 as SGHVS and CDR2 as FQNEAQ. The CDR3 has 14 residues. The CDR3 DNA reads TGTGCCAGCAGCTTAGCGCTCGGAGGGAAAGAGGGGTACTTC. Residues: CASSLALGGKEGYF. Variable domain in full (rest from reference TRBV7-8 and TRBJ2-7): GAGVSQSPRYKVAKRGQDVALRCDPISGHVSLFWYQQALGQGPEFLTYFQNEAQLDKSGLPSDRFFAERPEGSVSTLKIQRTQQEDSAVYLCASSLALGGKEGYFGPGTRLTVT.

This clonotype was seen a few times. The chain couples TRBV20-1 to TRBJ2-7, with D unclear. Trimming shortened V by 3 bases and J by 4 bases, and 16 bases separated the two germline ends. The germline gives CDR1 DFQATT, CDR2 SNEGSKA (reference sequence). The CDR3 sequence is 14 residues long. The CDR3 nucleotides are TGCAGTGCTAGTTCTCAGGAATCTAGGTACGAGCAGTACTTC. This sequence encodes CSASSQESRYEQYF.

The table lists this clonotype with many counts. This chain connects TRBV29-1 to TRBJ2-1; 8 bases align to TRBD2. This CDR3 is built from 14 residues. V was pared by 5 bases and J by 5 bases, with 8 bases of the junction left unmatched. The germline CDR1 and CDR2 sequences are SQVTM and ANQGSEA. CDR3 in DNA: TGCAGCGTTCCCGTGACTAGCGTAGACAATGAGCAGTTCTTC. Translated, it gives CSVPVTSVDNEQFF.

The chain is built from TRBV5-1 and TRBJ2-4; D uncertain. V lost 1 base, J lost 1 base, and 9 bases lay in between. This CDR3 contains 15 residues. Looked up from germline, CDR1 is SGHRS and CDR2 is YFSETQ. The CDR3 sequence: CASSLTSAAKNIQYF. DNA of the CDR3: TGCGCCAGCAGCTTGACGAGTGCGGCCAAAAACATTCAGTACTTC.

V is TRBV7-2 and J is TRBJ1-2; D gene uncertain. The CDR3 extends over 12 amino acids. CDR1 is SGHTA and CDR2 is FQGNSA in the germline V gene. V shed 8 bases and J shed 8 bases, with 15 bases lying between them. The CDR3 DNA follows: TGTGCCAGCTCTTTTGGGGTCTTGGGCTACACCTTC. This sequence encodes CASSFGVLGYTF.

This clonotype was seen a few times. This sequence joins TRBV12-3 or TRBV12-4 and TRBJ1-1; D is unresolved. CDR3 length: 13 residues. The V gene lost 6 bases and the J gene lost 1 base, with 9 bases spanning the gap. The CDR3, as DNA: TGTGCCAGCAGGTCCTCAGCGAACACTGAAGCTTTCTTT. It yields the protein CASRSSANTEAFF.

V is TRBV5-4 and J is TRBJ1-6; 7 positions match TRBD1. CDR1 SGHNT and CDR2 YYREEE come from the germline V gene (reference sequence). With 4 bases clipped from V and 8 bases from J, the junction kept 6 bases outside the gene matches. This CDR3 has 14 amino acids. The DNA for the CDR3 is TGTGCCAGCAGCGTGCAGGGGGTGGATTCACCCCTCCACTTT. The encoded protein is CASSVQGVDSPLHF.

This clonotype was recorded a few times. The chain couples TRBV6-2 or TRBV6-3 to TRBJ2-7; TRBD1 matches at 7 bases. The J segment lost 2 bases and the V segment lost 2 bases, leaving 9 bases of the junction unmatched. This CDR3 comprises 16 residues. The germline V gene encodes CDR1 MNHEY and CDR2 SVGEGT. CDR3 residues: CASSYPGQSTAYEQYF. The CDR3, as DNA: TGTGCCAGCAGTTACCCGGGACAGTCGACAGCCTACGAGCAGTACTTC.

V is TRBV20-1 and J is TRBJ2-1, with TRBD2 matching over 9 bases. The V segment lost 4 bases and the J segment 3 bases; nucleotides outside the gene matches: 4. This CDR3 region has 14 residues. Germline CDR1 and CDR2: DFQATT and SNEGSKA (reference sequence). In nucleotides, the CDR3 is TGCAGTGCTACGCGGACTAGCGACTACAATGAGCAGTTCTTC. Translating gives CSATRTSDYNEQFF.

This clonotype was detected only a few times. The gene calls are TRBV5-1 and TRBJ1-1, with D unresolved. Germline V CDR1 and CDR2: SGHRS, YFSETQ. The CDR3 contains 14 residues. V was trimmed by 0 bases and J by 1 base, leaving 7 bases between them. The CDR3 bases are TGCGCCAGCAGCTTGGCGCACTCGAACACTGAAGCTTTCTTT. Its protein is CASSLAHSNTEAFF.

The gene calls are TRBV7-2 and TRBJ1-2; D remains ambiguous. CDR1 is SGHTA and CDR2 is FQGNSA in the germline V gene. V was pared by 6 bases and J by 2 bases, with 19 bases between. This CDR3 spans 16 amino acids. Here the CDR3 DNA reads TGTGCCAGCAGACAAAACGCGGGAATATTAAACTATGGCTACACCTTC. This translates into CASRQNAGILNYGYTF.

This clonotype was observed a few times. V gene TRBV20-1 combines with J gene TRBJ1-1; no clear D. The CDR3 loop spans 12 amino acids. Germline CDR1 DFQATT, CDR2 SNEGSKA (reference sequence). V was shortened by 5 bases and J by 1 base, with 8 bases between the two germline ends. CDR3 sequence: CSADLSNTEAFF. The CDR3 DNA reads TGCAGTGCTGACCTATCGAACACTGAAGCTTTCTTT.

There are a few counts of this clonotype. The chain uses TRBV12-3 or TRBV12-4 and TRBJ1-1; D is possibly TRBD1 (5 bases). Trimming cost V 3 bases and J 4 bases, with 18 bases left between them. The CDR3 is made up of 16 amino acids. The CDR3 is CASSFPPLSGTTEAFF. The CDR3 bases are TGTGCCAGCAGTTTCCCACCCTTATCAGGGACCACTGAAGCTTTCTTT.

The table lists this clonotype with a few counts. This chain links TRBV12-3 or TRBV12-4 with TRBJ1-1; D is undetermined. V lost 8 bases and J lost 1, with 14 bases in between. The CDR3 is 14 residues long. In DNA form, the CDR3 reads TGTGCCAGCCGCCCCGATCCAGCGAACACTGAAGCTTTCTTT. It yields the protein CASRPDPANTEAFF.